The rows below give T cell receptor beta chains drawn from one sample of a study of blood T cell repertoires in COVID-19. The data were produced by immunoSEQ multiplex PCR, yet TCRdb's version contains in-frame clones alone and is incomplete. Among approximately 350,000 clones listed, 80% to 90% were seen once. Sequencing used peripheral blood. These receptors originate from a man aged 25-45 years with active or convalescent COVID-19. The conserved cysteine and the conserved F or W are not part of the CDR3 here. The order of the fields is J gene, V gene, CDR3 protein.

TRBJ2-5,TRBV5-1,ASSLVSTSGETQY
TRBJ2-7,TRBV5-1,ASSLDPRGYEQY
TRBJ1-1,TRBV27,ASSLRWQGAPTEAF
TRBJ1-2,TRBV20-1,SASEAGNYGYT
TRBJ2-1,TRBV5-6,ASSLVAGDNEQF
TRBJ2-1,TRBV30,AWSKETRMLGEQF
TRBJ2-7,TRBV6-5,ASSLDRPPYEQY
TRBJ1-4,TRBV13,ASRKQGKANEKLF
TRBJ1-5,TRBV4-3,ASSLTGHNQPQH
TRBJ2-3,TRBV7-2,ASSLEARGSTDTQY
TRBJ1-6,TRBV3-1/TRBV3-2,ASSQEAVYNSPLH
TRBJ2-1,TRBV11-1,ASSFSGRAGNEQF
TRBJ2-1,TRBV28,ASSWRVSGRGHEQF
TRBJ2-2,TRBV29-1,SVEPDRERSTGELF
TRBJ2-7,TRBV3-1/TRBV3-2,ASSQARLSVLQNEQY
TRBJ2-1,TRBV18,ASSPPAGGLGNEQF